This entry lists 8 T cell receptor beta chains sequenced from one sample in a study of blood T cells in healthy people across ages. Sample-barcoded 5' priming and a J-beta primer mix drove a second PCR of roughly 7 to 11 cycles. TCRdb reprocessed the 5' RACE reads with MiXCR, giving one entry per CDR3 protein. Of approximately 800,000 distinct CDR3 sequences listed, 58% are singletons. Sample: blood. These receptors all come from a man between 25 and 39 years old in good health.

The CDR3 nucleotides read TGTGCCAGCAGCTTAGTACAACAGGGACCGAATACGGAGCAGTTCTTC. Amino acid sequence: CASSLVQQGPNTEQFF. This chain connects TRBV7-9 to TRBJ2-1, with a possible D match to TRBD1 (6 bases). CDR1 and CDR2 (germline): SEHNR, FQNEAQ (reference sequence). This CDR3 has 16 amino acids. V was clipped by 1 base and J by 10 bases, with 20 bases between them.

The J gene is TRBJ2-5, the V gene TRBV5-1; TRBD1 agrees at 7 bases. From germline, CDR1 is SGHRS and CDR2 YFSETQ. The length of the CDR3 is 14 residues. V lost 5 bases and J lost 0; bases outside the gene matches: 4. The CDR3, as DNA: TGCGCCAGCAGAATAGGACAGGACCAAGAGACCCAGTACTTC. Its protein is CASRIGQDQETQYF.

This sequence joins TRBV6-1 and TRBJ2-5, with 9 bases that match TRBD1. The V segment lost 5 bases and the J segment 6 bases; nucleotides outside the gene matches: 7. The germline CDR1 and CDR2 sequences are MNHNS and SASEGT. The CDR3 has 14 residues. As DNA, the CDR3 is TGTGCCAGCAGTACTAGGACAGGGGCTCAGACCCAGTACTTC. It encodes CASSTRTGAQTQYF.

This clonotype has only one observation. The chain is built from TRBV9 and TRBJ2-4; D is undetermined. The DNA end is more similar to TRBJ2-7, so the J call may be wrong. In germline, CDR1 is SGDLS, CDR2 YYNGEE. CDR3 length: 15 residues. CDR3 sequence (DNA): TGTGCCAGCAGCGTAGAAGGGAAAGTTACGGGCGAGCAGTACTTC. Its translation is CASSVEGKVTGEQYF.

The chain has TRBV13 and TRBJ2-7; D may be TRBD1 (6 bases). The CDR3 runs to 17 residues. The V end was cut by 0 bases, the J end by 0 bases, with 15 bases between. CDR1 is PRHDT, CDR2 FYEKMQ, per germline (reference sequence). The CDR3 nucleotides are TGTGCCAGCAGCTTAGGTAGGGCAGGGGTGTTCTCCTACGAGCAGTACTTC. Its protein is CASSLGRAGVFSYEQYF.

This CDR3 reads CASSPRGLFEAFF. As DNA, the CDR3 is TGTGCCAGCAGCCCCCGGGGCCTCTTCGAAGCTTTCTTT. The V gene is TRBV3-1, the J gene TRBJ1-1; D perhaps matches TRBD1 (5 bases). Germline CDR1 LGHDT, CDR2 YNNKEL (reference sequence). There are 13 residues in the CDR3. Trimming took off 4 bases at V and 8 bases at J, with 14 bases between the two ends. The variable domain in full, with the rest retrieved from reference TRBV3-1 and TRBJ1-1, is DTAVSQTPKYLVTQMGNDKSIKCEQNLGHDTMYWYKQDSKKFLKIMFSYNNKELIINETVPNRFSPKSPDKAHLNLHINSLELGDSAVYFCASSPRGLFEAFFGQGTRLTVV.

As to this clonotype: At one of its ends the junction is not consistent with the germline gene, which may arise from a read error. The CDR3 spells CAGSSSSRTDTQYF. DNA for the CDR3: TGTGCCGGCAGTTCATCTAGCCGCACAGATACGCAGTATTTT. V gene TRBV28 combines with J gene TRBJ2-3; weak D call: TRBD2 (5 bases). The germline CDR1 and CDR2 sequences are MDHEN and SYDVKM. The CDR3 is 14 amino acids.

The chain uses TRBV7-6 and TRBJ2-1; 7 bases are shared with TRBD2. This CDR3 has 15 residues. CDR1 is SGHVS and CDR2 is FNYEAQ in the germline V gene. V shed 1 base and J 5 bases; nucleotides not matched to a gene: 5. CDR3 in DNA: TGTGCCAGCAGCTTAGTCGCTAGCGGTAACAATGAGCAGTTCTTC. This codes for CASSLVASGNNEQFF.